Given below is one T cell receptor (beta chain) in context. As yet, its antigen is unknown. The CDR3 sequence is 13 residues long. The V and J ends lost 6 bases and 8 bases, in that order; junction bases with no gene match: 8. Per germline, CDR1 MNHNY and CDR2 SVGAGI (reference sequence). The data belong to a study of shared clonotypes between healthy human individuals. Background on the study: Donors consisted of two women and a few men between 18 and 49.

Here immunoSEQ multiplex PCR was the method, and the copy in TCRdb shows in-frame clones only, minus some. The sample lists hundreds of thousands of clones; roughly 70% were seen once. Whole-study results and caveats: Clonotype sharing across a handful of donors was observed for 4% to 6.5% of naive CD4 clonotypes.

The sequence derives from a woman in her thirties in good health. The source material was memory CD4+ T cells sorted from blood. The sample's subset: CD45RA-negative fraction. This chain connects TRBV6-6 to TRBJ1-2; 8 nucleotides agree with TRBD1. DNA of the CDR3: TGTGCCAGCAGCCAGGGGGCAGGGATCGGCTACACCTTC. Its translation: CASSQGAGIGYTF.